Here is one TCR beta chain with its context. This receptor's antigen is unknown. No base quality values were provided; no much bigger clone lies one nucleotide off. The sample comes from a study of blood T cell repertoires in COVID-19 (dated by TCRdb to the early 2020s). About the investigation overall: The collaborator samples originated in the United States, Italy and Spain and spanned the acute and convalescent phases of COVID-19. The prospective study material was composed of cDNA or gDNA derived from T cells, B-cell-depleted T cells, or PBMCs. The dataset comprised deeply sampled blood TCRbeta repertoires from subjects exposed to, actively infected with, or recovered from COVID-19. The repertoires were released in a freely available public database meant as a resource for research on the immune response to SARS-CoV-2. The samples were drawn from the first 160 participants of the ongoing ImmuneRACE study and from 1,254 subjects provided by 6 global collaborators. Nearly every sample came with metadata listing a de-identified subject ID, COVID-19 status, age in years and sex. Where available, HLA class I and class II types were obtained from metadata supplied by the sample provider rather than from assay-based typing. On the study overall, not on this receptor specifically: The quantity of clinical and demographic metadata differed by source and by participant and was supplied without curation.

V loses 4 bases at its end and J loses 5 bases; junction bases beyond the gene matches: 9. The CDR3, from cysteine to phenylalanine, totals 15 residues. Just the 45-base CDR3 DNA is kept, in frame starting at base 1. CDR1 and CDR2 are drawn from the germline V gene: SGHDT, YYEEEE. TCRbeta CDR3 regions were amplified from genomic DNA by means of the immunoSEQ Assay, a bias-controlled multiplex PCR. As for how the authors treated the data: The number of nucleated cells in each sample was estimated from the amplification of reference gene primers within the assay. Sequence reads were collapsed and filtered to measure the absolute abundance of every unique TCRbeta CDR3 rearrangement. For each sample, productive Simpson clonality was calculated as the square root of Simpson's diversity index across productive rearrangements. Drawn from immuneACCESS, this table holds only the in-frame rearrangements with V and J called that TCRdb kept. Clones are partly lost; checked studies trace under half to an unresolved V gene and leave the rest unexplained. V and J calls and clone size are given by that table; D and trimming were obtained from the DNA. The sample table holds roughly 350,000 clones, of which approximately 87% were seen once. The leading ten clones occupy about 6.9% of the sample.

In Seattle, one collaborating source enrolled patients while the infection was active and tracked those patients longitudinally over the course of disease. Collaborating institutions collected whole blood in K2EDTA tubes following their own protocols. For TCRbeta analysis, collaborators shipped samples as frozen whole blood, isolated PBMCs, or DNA extracted from either of those sample types. Sequences were obtained from peripheral blood. The sequence derives from a woman aged 50 to 65 with COVID-19, enrolled during active disease. The rearrangement joined TRBV5-6 to TRBJ2-5; the junction holds 9 bases that match TRBD2. The nucleotide sequence is TGTGCCAGCAGCCTCTCCGGGACTAGCTGGGAGACCCAGTACTTC. It encodes CASSLSGTSWETQYF.